Below, 3 T cell receptor beta chains from the same sample are listed, as sequenced in a study of shared clonotypes between healthy human individuals. Data came from immunoSEQ multiplex PCR; TCRdb stores just in-frame clones and leaves some out. The sample contains over 2 million clones, around 92% of which appear only once. The specimen sequenced was naive CD4+ T cells from PBMCs. Subset: CD45RA+ positively selected. The receptors were sampled from a man younger than 35 in good health. Some clones in this sample may be carry-over from other donors' samples.

The sample holds a few counts of this clone. The chain couples TRBV6-6 to TRBJ1-5; perhaps TRBD1 as D (5 bases). Germline values: CDR1 MNHNY, CDR2 SVGAGI (reference sequence). The V end was cut by 6 bases, the J end by 5 bases, with 11 bases between. The CDR3 loop spans 13 amino acids. The DNA for the CDR3 is TGTGCCAGCAGGCCCACAGGCCATCAGCCCCAGCATTTT. Its protein product is CASRPTGHQPQHF.

The rearrangement links TRBV4-1 to TRBJ1-1; perhaps TRBD1 as D (6 bases). The CDR3 consists of 16 residues. Trimming took 3 bases from V and 4 from J, leaving 18 bases between them. Germline assignment: CDR1 MGHRA and CDR2 YSYEKL. Written as DNA, the CDR3 is TGCGCCAGCAGCCAGGGATCGGCATTCAGGGGCACTGAAGCTTTCTTT. Translating gives CASSQGSAFRGTEAFF.

The chain is built from TRBV2 and TRBJ2-1; D possibly corresponds to TRBD2 (6 bases). Germline lookup yields CDR1 SNHLY and CDR2 FYNNEI. V lost 3 bases, J lost 8 bases, and 8 bases lay in between. The CDR3 is made up of 12 amino acids. The DNA of the CDR3 is TGTGCCAGCAGTGAGGGGGGTTATGAGCAGTTCTTC. Encoded protein: CASSEGGYEQFF.